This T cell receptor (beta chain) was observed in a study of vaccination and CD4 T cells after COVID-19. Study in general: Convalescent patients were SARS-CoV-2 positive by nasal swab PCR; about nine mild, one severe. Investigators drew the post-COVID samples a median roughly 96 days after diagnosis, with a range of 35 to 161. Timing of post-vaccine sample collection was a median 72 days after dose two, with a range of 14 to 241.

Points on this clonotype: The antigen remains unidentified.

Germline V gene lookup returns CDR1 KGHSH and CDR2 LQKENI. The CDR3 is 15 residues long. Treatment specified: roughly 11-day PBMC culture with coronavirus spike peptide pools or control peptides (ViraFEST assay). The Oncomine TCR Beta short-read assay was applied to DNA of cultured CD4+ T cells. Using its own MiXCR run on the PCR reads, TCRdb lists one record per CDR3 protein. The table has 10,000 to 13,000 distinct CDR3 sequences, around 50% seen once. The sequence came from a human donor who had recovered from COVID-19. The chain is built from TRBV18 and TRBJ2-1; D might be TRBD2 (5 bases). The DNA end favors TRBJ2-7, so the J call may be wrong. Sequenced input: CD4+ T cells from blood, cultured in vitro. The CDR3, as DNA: TGTGCCAGCTCACCAGATACGCGGGCTGGCTACGAGCAGTACTTC. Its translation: CASSPDTRAGYEQYF.